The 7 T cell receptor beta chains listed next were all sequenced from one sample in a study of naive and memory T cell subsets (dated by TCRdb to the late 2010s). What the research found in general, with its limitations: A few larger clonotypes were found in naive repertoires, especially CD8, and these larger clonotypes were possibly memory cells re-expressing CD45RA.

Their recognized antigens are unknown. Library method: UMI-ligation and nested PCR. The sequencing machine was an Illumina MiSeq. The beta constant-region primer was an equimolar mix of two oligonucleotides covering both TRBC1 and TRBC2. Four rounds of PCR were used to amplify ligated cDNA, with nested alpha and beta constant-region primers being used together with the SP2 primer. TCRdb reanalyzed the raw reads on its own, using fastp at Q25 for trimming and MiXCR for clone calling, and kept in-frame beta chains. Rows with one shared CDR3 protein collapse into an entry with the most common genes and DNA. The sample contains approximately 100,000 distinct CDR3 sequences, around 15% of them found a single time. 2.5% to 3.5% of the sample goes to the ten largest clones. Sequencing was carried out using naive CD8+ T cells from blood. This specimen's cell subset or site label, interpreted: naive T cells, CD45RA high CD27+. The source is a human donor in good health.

The CDR3 DNA reads TGTGCCTGGATAGAGGGGGGTGAGCAGTTCTTC. Its protein product is CAWIEGGEQFF. The chain links TRBV30 to TRBJ2-1; D assignment may be TRBD1 or TRBD2 (6 bases each). The ends were cut back, 4 bases at V and 9 bases at J, with 10 bases in the middle. CDR3 size: 11 residues. Germline V gene sequence: CDR1 GTSNPN, CDR2 SVGIG (reference sequence).

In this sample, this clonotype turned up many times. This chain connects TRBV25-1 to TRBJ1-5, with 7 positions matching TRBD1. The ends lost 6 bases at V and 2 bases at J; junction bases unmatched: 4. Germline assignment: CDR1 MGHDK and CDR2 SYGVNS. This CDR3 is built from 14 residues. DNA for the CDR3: TGTGCCAGCAGACAGGGGCAGGGCAATCAGCCCCAGCATTTT. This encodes CASRQGQGNQPQHF.

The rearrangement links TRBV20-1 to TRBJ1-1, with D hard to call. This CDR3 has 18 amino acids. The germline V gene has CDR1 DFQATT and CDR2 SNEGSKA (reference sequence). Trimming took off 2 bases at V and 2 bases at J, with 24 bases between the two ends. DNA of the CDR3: TGCAGTGCTAGAATCGTGCCCCAATCGGGTAAATTAAACACTGAAGCTTTCTTT. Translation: CSARIVPQSGKLNTEAFF.

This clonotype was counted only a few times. The CDR3 bases are TGTGCCAGCAGTCTCAGACAGACCACAGATACGCAGTATTTT. Amino acid sequence: CASSLRQTTDTQYF. V gene TRBV27 combines with J gene TRBJ2-3, with a weak D call TRBD1 (5 bases). The CDR3 spans 14 residues. V lost 5 bases, J lost 2 bases, and 11 bases lay in between. Germline V gives CDR1 MNHEY, CDR2 SMNVEV (reference sequence).

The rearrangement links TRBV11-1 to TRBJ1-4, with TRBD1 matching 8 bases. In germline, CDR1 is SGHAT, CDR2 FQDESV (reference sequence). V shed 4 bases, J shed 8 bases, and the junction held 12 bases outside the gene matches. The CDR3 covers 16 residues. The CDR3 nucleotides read TGTGCCAGCAGCTCGAGAGGACAGGGCCTCGAGGAAAAACTGTTTTTT. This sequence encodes CASSSRGQGLEEKLFF.

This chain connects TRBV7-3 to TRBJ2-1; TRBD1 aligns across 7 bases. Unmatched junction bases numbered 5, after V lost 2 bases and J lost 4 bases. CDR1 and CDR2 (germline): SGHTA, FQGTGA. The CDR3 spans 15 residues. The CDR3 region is CASSLEGGGYNEQFF. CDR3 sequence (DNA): TGTGCCAGCAGCTTAGAAGGGGGCGGGTACAATGAGCAGTTCTTC.

As DNA, the CDR3 is TGTGCCAGCACCCCTGAGCGGAACACCGGGGAGCTGTTTTTT. This gives the protein CASTPERNTGELFF. The chain has TRBV27 and TRBJ2-2; D uncertain. The ends were cut back, 7 bases at V and 1 base at J, with 10 bases in the middle. The CDR3 contains 14 residues. Germline CDR1 and CDR2: MNHEY and SMNVEV (reference sequence).